This T cell receptor beta chain was sequenced for a study of cytomegalovirus exposure and HLA in healthy donors. Study-wide background: The 120 validation repertoires and the roughly 690 first-cohort repertoires shared a platform, a later analysis reported.

Trimming left V 3 bases short and J 1 base short, with 9 bases between. CDR1 is GTSNPN, CDR2 SVGIG, per germline (reference sequence). This CDR3 has 13 residues. As for this clone: Its antigen is still unknown.

Repertoires were generated with immunoSEQ multiplex PCR, while TCRdb's copy carries only in-frame clones and drops some. Here the sample spans about 280,000 clones, around 89% being singletons. Findings and limits, study-wide: Reports indicated that the classifier achieved high specificity and sensitivity in diagnosing cytomegalovirus status.

The sample comprised PBMCs. The source is a woman aged 18 to 35 in good health and CMV-seronegative. The chain couples TRBV30 to TRBJ1-2; D possibly corresponds to TRBD1 (5 bases). The chain's CDR3 is CAWRLQDNYGYTF. DNA of the CDR3: TGTGCCTGGAGATTACAGGATAACTATGGCTACACCTTC. The entire variable domain, with the rest obtained from reference TRBV30 and TRBJ1-2, is as follows: SQTIHQWPATLVQPVGSPLSLECTVEGTSNPNLYWYRQAAGRGLQLLFYSVGIGQISSEVPQNLSASRPQDRQFILSSKKLLLSDSGFYLCAWRLQDNYGYTFGSGTRLTVV.